The clone carrying this T cell receptor beta chain was detected ten times or more. The antigen is undetermined. The data originate from a study of Graves' ophthalmopathy and Graves' hyperthyroidism. The TCR beta CDR3 regions underwent amplification from RNA transcripts. RT-PCR in the first round used HTBI primers; a second-round multiplex PCR followed. TCRdb re-called the multiplex PCR reads through MiXCR, storing one row per CDR3 protein. Of a few hundred thousand distinct CDR3 sequences in the sample, 17% were seen once. Whole-study results and caveats: Most expanded clonotypes from thyroid (those above 0.001 frequency) were also found in blood.

V shed 7 bases and J shed 2 bases, with 20 bases lying between them. The CDR3 has 16 residues. Hyperthyroidism showing no ophthalmopathy within 18 months of follow-up was stable. Hyperthyroidism patients were newly diagnosed, ill under 2 months, and aged 18 to 65 years. The clonotype comes from an adult woman with stable Graves' hyperthyroidism. The chain has TRBV12-3 or TRBV12-4 and TRBJ1-2, with a weak D call TRBD1 (5 bases). Sequenced material: peripheral blood. This chain's CDR3 is CASTLGQGFSNYGYTF. CDR3 DNA: TGTGCCAGCACCCTTGGGCAGGGCTTTTCCAACTATGGCTACACCTTC.